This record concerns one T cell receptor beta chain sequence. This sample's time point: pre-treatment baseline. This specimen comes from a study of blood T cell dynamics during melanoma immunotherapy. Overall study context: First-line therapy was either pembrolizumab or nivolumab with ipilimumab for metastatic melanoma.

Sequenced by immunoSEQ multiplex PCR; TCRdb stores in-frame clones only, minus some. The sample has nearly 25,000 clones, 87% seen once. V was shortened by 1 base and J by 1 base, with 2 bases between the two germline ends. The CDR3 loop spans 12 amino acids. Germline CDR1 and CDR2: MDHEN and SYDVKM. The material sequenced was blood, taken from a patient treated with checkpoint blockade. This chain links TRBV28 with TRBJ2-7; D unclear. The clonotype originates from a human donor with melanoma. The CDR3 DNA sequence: TGTGCCAGCAGTTTATTTTCCTACGAGCAGTACTTC. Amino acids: CASSLFSYEQYF.